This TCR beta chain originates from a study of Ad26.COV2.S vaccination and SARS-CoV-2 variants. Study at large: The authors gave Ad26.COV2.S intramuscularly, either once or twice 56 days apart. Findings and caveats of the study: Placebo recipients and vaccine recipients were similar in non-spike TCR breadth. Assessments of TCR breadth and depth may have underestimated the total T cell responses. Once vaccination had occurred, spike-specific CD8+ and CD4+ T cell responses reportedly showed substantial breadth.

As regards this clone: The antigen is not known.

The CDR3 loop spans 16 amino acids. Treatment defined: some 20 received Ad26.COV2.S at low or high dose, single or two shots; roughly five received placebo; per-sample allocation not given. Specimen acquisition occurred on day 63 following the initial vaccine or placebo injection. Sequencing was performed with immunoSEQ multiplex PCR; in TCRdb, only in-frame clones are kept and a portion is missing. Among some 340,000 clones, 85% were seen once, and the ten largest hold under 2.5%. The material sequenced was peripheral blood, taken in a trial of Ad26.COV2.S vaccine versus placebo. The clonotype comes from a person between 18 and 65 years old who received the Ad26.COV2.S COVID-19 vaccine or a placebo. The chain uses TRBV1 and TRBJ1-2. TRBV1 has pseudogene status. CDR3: CTSSQGYREVDYGYTF. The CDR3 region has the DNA TGCACCAGCAGCCAAGGATACAGGGAGGTTGACTATGGCTACACCTTC.